This passage covers 26 T cell receptor beta chains from one sample sequenced in a study of shared T cell receptors in the human thymus. The assay was immunoSEQ multiplex PCR, and TCRdb's table has in-frame clones only and misses some. Here the sample spans approximately 760,000 clones, 80% to 90% being singletons. Separately, the same data were catalogued under a study of human thymus T cells.

Sequenced input: thymocytes. The receptors originated from a girl under three years old with a congenital heart defect.

In this sample, this clone turned up once. The V gene is TRBV14, the J gene TRBJ2-3, with 13 bases matching TRBD2. The CDR3 consists of 17 residues. The V gene end was trimmed by 0 bases and the J gene end by 2 bases; junction bases not matched to a gene: 2. CDR1 is SGHDN, CDR2 FVKESK, per germline. Here the CDR3 DNA reads TGTGCCAGCAGCCAAGAGACTAGCGGGGGGTACACAGATACGCAGTATTTT. Translated, it gives CASSQETSGGYTDTQYF.

The J gene is TRBJ1-1, the V gene TRBV28, with D tentatively TRBD1 (6 bases). V was trimmed by 6 bases and J by 0 bases, leaving 17 bases between them. CDR1 and CDR2 from the germline V gene are MDHEN and SYDVKM. The CDR3 runs 16 residues. The DNA for the CDR3 is TGTGCCAGCAGGGCGGACAGACGAAACATGAACACTGAAGCTTTCTTT. It specifies CASRADRRNMNTEAFF.

The rearrangement joins TRBV7-2 to TRBJ1-5, with D possibly TRBD1 on 5 matching bases. The CDR3 totals 16 residues. The germline CDR1 and CDR2 sequences are SGHTA and FQGNSA. The V end was cut by 4 bases, the J end by 0 bases, with 13 bases between. The CDR3 here is CASSSDIQGSNQPQHF. In DNA form, the CDR3 reads TGTGCCAGCAGCTCAGACATTCAGGGTAGCAATCAGCCCCAGCATTTT.

The chain uses TRBV7-9 and TRBJ1-1, with 10 bases lining up with TRBD1. V trimming: 5 bases; J trimming: 11 bases; junction bases outside the gene matches: 11. The CDR3 is 14 residues long. Germline V gives CDR1 SEHNR, CDR2 FQNEAQ (reference sequence). The CDR3 spells CASSRGDRGSPAFF. CDR3 nucleotides: TGTGCCAGCAGCAGGGGGGACAGGGGCAGTCCGGCTTTCTTT.

This clone was seen a single time. The rearrangement joins TRBV15 to TRBJ1-5; no clear D. This CDR3 comprises 15 residues. CDR1 is LNHNV and CDR2 is YYDKDF in the germline V gene (reference sequence). Between the trimmed V and J ends, which lost 0 bases and 3 bases, there was a span of 9 bases. The CDR3 here is CATSREAGYNQPQHF. The CDR3 bases are TGTGCCACCAGCAGAGAAGCGGGGTACAATCAGCCCCAGCATTTT.

The chain combines TRBV5-1 with TRBJ2-2; tentative D call: TRBD1 (6 bases). Germline CDR1 reads SGHRS; CDR2 reads YFSETQ. V lost 1 base, J lost 3 bases, and 16 bases lay in between. This CDR3 is 17 amino acids long. The CDR3 DNA sequence: TGCGCCAGCAGCTTGTCGGGACAACAGGAGGACACCGGGGAGCTGTTTTTT. It yields the protein CASSLSGQQEDTGELFF.

Written as DNA, the CDR3 is TGTGCCAGCAGCTTTAGGTTCGGAGTCCTTAGGGGAAGAGGCAGGACTGAAGCTTTCTTT. Residues: CASSFRFGVLRGRGRTEAFF. The gene calls are TRBV5-5 and TRBJ1-1; a weak D match, TRBD1 (5 bases). CDR3 size: 20 residues. Germline lookup yields CDR1 SGHKS and CDR2 YYEKEE (reference sequence). V was cut by 2 bases and J by 5 bases, with 31 bases left in between.

This clone was seen a few times. The chain joins TRBV19 to TRBJ1-2; no definite D call. V lost 1 base and J lost 0, with 9 bases in between. CDR1 is LNHDA, CDR2 SQIVND, per germline (reference sequence). CDR3 length: 15 residues. The CDR3 coding sequence is TGTGCCAGTAGTATAGGTACAGCGGCTAACTATGGCTACACCTTC. Translation gives CASSIGTAANYGYTF.

This rearrangement joins TRBV7-8 to TRBJ1-2, with D uncertain. Trimming shortened V by 7 bases and J by 9 bases, and 18 bases separated the two germline ends. Looked up from germline, CDR1 is SGHVS and CDR2 is FQNEAQ. There are 13 residues in the CDR3. In DNA, the CDR3 is TGTGCCAGCATGGGGTCGGGAGGGCTTAGCTACACCTTC. Amino acid sequence: CASMGSGGLSYTF.

Only a few counts were recorded for this clone. This chain uses TRBV9 with TRBJ2-3; TRBD2 is a possible D gene (6 bases). V was trimmed by 2 bases and J by 7 bases, leaving 11 bases between them. This CDR3 is built from 13 residues. Germline CDR1 and CDR2: SGDLS and YYNGEE. The CDR3 coding sequence is TGTGCCAGCAGCGTCTCGCGGGGAAATACGCAGTATTTT. It codes for CASSVSRGNTQYF. The full variable domain, rest sourced from reference TRBV9 and TRBJ2-3, is DSGVTQTPKHLITATGQRVTLRCSPRSGDLSVYWYQQSLDQGLQFLIQYYNGEERAKGNILERFSAQQFPDLHSELNLSSLELGDSALYFCASSVSRGNTQYFGPGTRLTVL.

As DNA, the CDR3 is TGCGCCAGCAGCCAAGATGAATTTGACAGGGAGGACACTGAAGCTTTCTTT. This encodes CASSQDEFDREDTEAFF. The chain recombines TRBV4-1 with TRBJ1-1; 7 nucleotides agree with TRBD1. The CDR3 is 17 residues long. V was pared by 0 bases and J by 3 bases, with 10 bases of the junction left unmatched. Germline CDR1 is MGHRA and CDR2 is YSYEKL.

This clone was counted a few times. The CDR3 protein is CASSYRGAHTGELFF. In DNA form, the CDR3 reads TGTGCCAGCAGTTACCGGGGGGCCCACACCGGGGAGCTGTTTTTT. V and J are TRBV6-5 and TRBJ2-2; D is possibly TRBD2 (7 bases). From germline, CDR1 is MNHEY and CDR2 SVGAGI. This CDR3 has 15 residues. Trimming removed 2 bases at V and 3 bases at J, with 10 bases between.

The chain couples TRBV2 to TRBJ2-1; tentative D call: TRBD1 (6 bases). The CDR3 is 15 residues long. From germline, CDR1 is SNHLY and CDR2 FYNNEI. Deletions cut 4 bases from V and 1 base from J, with 11 bases between. In DNA form, the CDR3 reads TGTGCCAGCAGTGCCCGGACAGCGTCCTACAATGAGCAGTTCTTC. This codes for CASSARTASYNEQFF.

There are a few counts of this clone. The chain employs TRBV12-5 and TRBJ1-1, with D tentatively TRBD1 (6 bases). This CDR3 has 15 amino acids. Germline values: CDR1 LGHNT, CDR2 FRNRAP. V dropped 4 bases and J dropped 3 bases, with 15 bases sitting between them. This CDR3 reads CASGSEGGPHTEAFF. The CDR3 DNA reads as TGTGCTAGTGGTTCGGAAGGGGGACCCCACACTGAAGCTTTCTTT.

The rearrangement uses TRBV11-1 and TRBJ1-1; D gene unclear. Trimming removed 4 bases from V and 4 bases from J, with 16 bases in between. The CDR3 is made up of 15 amino acids. CDR1 SGHAT and CDR2 FQDESV come from the germline V gene (reference sequence). CDR3 bases: TGTGCCAGCAGCTCTACCCGGAGCAATCGCACTGAAGCTTTCTTT. Amino acids: CASSSTRSNRTEAFF.

The chain joins TRBV9 to TRBJ2-2; tentatively, D is TRBD2 (6 bases). The germline gives CDR1 SGDLS, CDR2 YYNGEE. This CDR3 region has 15 residues. V shed 2 bases and J shed 4 bases, with 12 bases lying between them. The CDR3 is CASSVGGPLTGELFF. The CDR3, as DNA: TGTGCCAGCAGCGTCGGGGGACCTCTCACCGGGGAGCTGTTTTTT. Together with reference TRBV9 and TRBJ2-2, the CDR3 gives the full variable domain: DSGVTQTPKHLITATGQRVTLRCSPRSGDLSVYWYQQSLDQGLQFLIQYYNGEERAKGNILERFSAQQFPDLHSELNLSSLELGDSALYFCASSVGGPLTGELFFGEGSRLTVL.

In its sample, this clone was seen a few times. Other DNA sequences in this specimen translate into the identical CDR3. The chain carries TRBV4-3 and TRBJ1-5; a weak D match, TRBD1 (5 bases). The CDR3 totals 13 residues. CDR1 and CDR2 (germline): LGHNA, YSLEER. V was cut by 1 base and J by 5 bases, with 6 bases left in between. Here the CDR3 reads CASSQGGDQPQHF. The CDR3 DNA follows: TGCGCCAGCAGCCAAGGGGGGGATCAGCCCCAGCATTTT.

The V call is TRBV4-3, the J call TRBJ2-4, with D perhaps TRBD1 (6 bases). This CDR3 has 14 residues. The V and J ends lost 0 bases and 8 bases respectively, with 11 bases between them. Germline CDR1 LGHNA, CDR2 YSLEER. CDR3 sequence (DNA): TGCGCCAGCAGCCAAGAAGAGACAGGCGACATTCAGTACTTC. It translates to CASSQEETGDIQYF.

The sample holds one count of this clone. CDR3: CASSHLKGRENTIYF. Written as DNA, the CDR3 is TGTGCCAGCAGCCACTTGAAGGGGCGGGAAAACACCATATATTTT. J is TRBJ1-3 and V is TRBV7-6; D possibly corresponds to TRBD1 (5 bases). With 5 bases removed from V and 6 bases from J, the gap between germline ends came to 17 bases. In germline, CDR1 is SGHVS, CDR2 FNYEAQ. The CDR3 is 15 amino acids.

The V and J genes are TRBV5-4 and TRBJ1-5, with D uncertain. The V and J ends lost 3 bases and 0 bases respectively, with 13 bases between them. The CDR3 is made up of 16 amino acids. Germline values: CDR1 SGHNT, CDR2 YYREEE (reference sequence). DNA for the CDR3: TGTGCCAGCAGCTCACTATCACATTATAGCAATCAGCCCCAGCATTTT. Amino acids: CASSSLSHYSNQPQHF. Complete variable domain (other parts from reference TRBV5-4 and TRBJ1-5): ETGVTQSPTHLIKTRGQQVTLRCSSQSGHNTVSWYQQALGQGPQFIFQYYREEENGRGNFPPRFSGLQFPNYSSELNVNALELDDSALYLCASSSLSHYSNQPQHFGDGTRLSIL.

The chain employs TRBV6-6 and TRBJ2-1; 9 bases match TRBD2. V gave up 5 bases and J gave up 4 bases; unmatched junction bases: 6. The germline gives CDR1 MNHNY, CDR2 SVGAGI (reference sequence). CDR3 length equals 15 residues. CDR3 in DNA: TGTGCCAGCAGTGCAGCGGGGGGAACATACAATGAGCAGTTCTTC. Encoded protein: CASSAAGGTYNEQFF.

The chain uses TRBV11-3 and TRBJ2-5; D perhaps matches TRBD1 (6 bases). Germline V gene sequence: CDR1 SGHNT, CDR2 YENEEA. The CDR3 runs 16 residues. Deletions cut 5 bases from V and 4 bases from J, with 20 bases between. The CDR3, as DNA: TGTGCCAGCAGCGAGGTGGGGGCGGTCCCCCTAGAGACCCAGTACTTC. Protein: CASSEVGAVPLETQYF. Filled out from reference TRBV11-3 and TRBJ2-5, the complete variable domain reads EAGVVQSPRYKIIEKKQPVAFWCNPISGHNTLYWYLQNLGQGPELLIRYENEEAVDDSQLPKDRFSAERLKGVDSTLKIQPAELGDSAVYLCASSEVGAVPLETQYFGPGTRLLVL.

The V call is TRBV7-9, the J call TRBJ2-1; D perhaps matches TRBD1 (6 bases). Germline V lookup: CDR1 SEHNR, CDR2 FQNEAQ (reference sequence). The V end lost 10 bases, the J end lost 5 bases, and 24 bases lay between the germline ends. CDR3 size: 16 residues. CDR3 sequence reads: CAIKPFLKNRDNEQFF. The CDR3 DNA sequence: TGTGCCATCAAGCCCTTCCTAAAGAACAGGGACAATGAGCAGTTCTTC. Looking up the rest from reference TRBV7-9 and TRBJ2-1 gives the full variable domain: DTGVSQNPRHKITKRGQNVTFRCDPISEHNRLYWYRQTLGQGPEFLTYFQNEAQLEKSRLLSDRFSAERPKGSFSTLEIQRTEQGDSAMYLCAIKPFLKNRDNEQFFGPGTRLTVL.

CDR3 region: CASRMELGSSYNSPLHF. CDR3 bases: TGTGCCAGCAGGATGGAGTTGGGGAGCTCCTATAATTCACCCCTCCACTTT. The chain has TRBV27 and TRBJ1-6; unclear D gene. Trimming pared 6 bases from V and 0 bases from J, leaving 15 bases between. Germline loops: CDR1 MNHEY, CDR2 SMNVEV (reference sequence). This CDR3 is built from 17 residues.

The rearrangement links TRBV7-9 to TRBJ1-2; 8 nucleotides align to TRBD1. The CDR3 covers 16 residues. Germline CDR1 and CDR2: SEHNR and FQNEAQ (reference sequence). Losses at the gene ends were 4 bases for V and 2 bases for J; bases not matched to a gene: 9. The CDR3: CASSCYPGQENYGYTF. CDR3 coding DNA: TGTGCCAGCAGCTGTTATCCGGGACAGGAAAACTATGGCTACACCTTC.

CDR3 sequence: CASSLTGLAFF. CDR3 sequence (DNA): TGTGCCAGTAGTCTAACAGGGTTGGCTTTCTTT. The chain employs TRBV19 and TRBJ1-1; TRBD1 is a possible D gene (6 bases). Germline CDR1 and CDR2: LNHDA and SQIVND (reference sequence). V shed 5 bases and J shed 11 bases, with 12 bases lying between them. The CDR3 is 11 residues long.